These 20 T cell receptor beta chains originate from one sample sequenced in a study of CD8 T cells in ankylosing spondylitis. TCRdb processed the 5' RACE reads anew with MiXCR; each CDR3 protein has one entry. The table lists some 30,000 distinct CDR3 sequences, 12% to 15% of them singletons, with around 40% in the top ten. Sequenced sample: blood. The receptors were sampled from a male donor with ankylosing spondylitis or in good health (not recorded which).

In its sample, this clonotype was seen a few times. This chain links TRBV10-3 with TRBJ1-2, with a possible D match to TRBD1 (5 bases). The ends were cut back, 6 bases at V and 1 base at J, with 18 bases in the middle. The CDR3 totals 16 residues. In germline, CDR1 is ENHRY, CDR2 SYGVKD. CDR3 sequence (DNA): TGTGCCATCAGAGAAAACCCCAGGGAGATTAACTATGGCTACACCTTC. Translating gives CAIRENPREINYGYTF.

V gene TRBV7-9 combines with J gene TRBJ1-4, with D unclear. This CDR3 comprises 11 residues. Between the trimmed V and J ends, which lost 3 bases and 8 bases, there was a span of 4 bases. CDR1 is SEHNR and CDR2 is FQNEAQ in the germline V gene (reference sequence). The CDR3 sequence is CASSFGEKLFF. The CDR3 DNA sequence: TGTGCCAGCAGCTTCGGAGAAAAACTGTTTTTT.

The gene calls are TRBV28 and TRBJ2-3; maybe TRBD1 (6 bases). From germline, CDR1 is MDHEN and CDR2 SYDVKM. V was pared by 5 bases and J by 2 bases, with 14 bases between. The CDR3 is 15 residues long. The CDR3 protein is CASSHTGSPTDTQYF. In DNA, the CDR3 is TGTGCCAGCAGTCACACAGGGAGCCCCACAGATACGCAGTATTTT.

This clonotype was observed many times. The V and J genes are TRBV12-3 or TRBV12-4 and TRBJ2-3; TRBD1 is a possible D gene (6 bases). CDR3 length equals 14 residues. V lost 6 bases to trimming and J lost 2 bases, with 12 bases between them. CDR3 DNA sequence: TGTGCCAGCAGCCGGGGACAAGCCACAGATACGCAGTATTTT. Translation: CASSRGQATDTQYF.

This clonotype was seen many times. This chain connects TRBV20-1 to TRBJ1-4, with 8 bases fitting TRBD1. V lost 3 bases and J lost 4; bases outside the gene matches: 7. Looked up from germline, CDR1 is DFQATT and CDR2 is SNEGSKA (reference sequence). The CDR3 is 15 amino acids. The CDR3 is CSARPGTGNNEKLFF. In DNA form, the CDR3 reads TGCAGTGCTAGGCCCGGGACAGGCAATAATGAAAAACTGTTTTTT.

This clonotype appeared many times. The V call is TRBV4-1, the J call TRBJ2-3; 11 bases map to TRBD2. CDR1 is MGHRA, CDR2 YSYEKL, per germline. The V gene end was trimmed by 3 bases and the J gene end by 2 bases; junction bases not matched to a gene: 7. The CDR3 has 17 amino acids. The CDR3 is CASSHLLAGATTDTQYF. In DNA form, the CDR3 reads TGCGCCAGCAGCCATCTACTAGCGGGAGCGACCACAGATACGCAGTATTTT.

This clonotype has a handful of counts. The V call is TRBV27, the J call TRBJ1-1; perhaps TRBD1 as D (6 bases). The germline V and J ends were trimmed by 3 bases and 7 bases, with 15 bases remaining between them. There are 14 residues in the CDR3. From germline, CDR1 is MNHEY and CDR2 SMNVEV (reference sequence). Written as DNA, the CDR3 is TGTGCCAGCAGTTTGGGTAGGGGGTATAGTGAAGCTTTCTTT. It encodes CASSLGRGYSEAFF.

The V gene is TRBV28, the J gene TRBJ2-1; TRBD1 is a possible D gene (5 bases). The CDR3 contains 14 residues. V was clipped by 5 bases and J by 8 bases, with 16 bases between them. From germline, CDR1 is MDHEN and CDR2 SYDVKM. DNA of the CDR3: TGTGCCAGCAGTCCGAAGGGGTTTCAGGATGAGCAGTTCTTC. Protein sequence: CASSPKGFQDEQFF.

This clonotype has a handful of counts. The chain carries TRBV27 and TRBJ2-1, with TRBD1 matching over 7 bases. Germline CDR1 and CDR2: MNHEY and SMNVEV (reference sequence). The CDR3 has 13 amino acids. V trimming: 2 bases; J trimming: 5 bases; junction bases outside the gene matches: 0. The CDR3 sequence is CASSLGTDNEQFF. The DNA for the CDR3 is TGTGCCAGCAGTTTAGGGACAGACAATGAGCAGTTCTTC.

This clonotype was detected only once. The chain carries TRBV11-1 and TRBJ2-5, with TRBD1 matching over 7 bases. The CDR3 covers 14 residues. V was clipped by 3 bases and J by 5 bases; unmatched bases: 6. From germline, CDR1 is SGHAT and CDR2 FQDESV (reference sequence). The CDR3 region is CASSFKGAGETQYF. The CDR3 DNA sequence: TGTGCCAGCAGCTTCAAGGGGGCCGGGGAGACCCAGTACTTC.

The chain is built from TRBV7-3 and TRBJ2-2, with D possibly called TRBD1 or TRBD2 (7 bases each). Germline lookup yields CDR1 SGHTA and CDR2 FQGTGA. CDR3 length: 14 amino acids. V lost 5 bases to trimming and J lost 6 bases, with 13 bases between them. CDR3 region: CASSQGGYAGELFF. In nucleotides, the CDR3 is TGTGCCAGCAGCCAGGGGGGGTACGCCGGGGAGCTGTTTTTT.

The chain links TRBV29-1 to TRBJ2-5, with TRBD1 matching over 8 bases. CDR1 is SQVTM, CDR2 ANQGSEA, per germline. CDR3 length: 11 amino acids. The CDR3 bases are TGCAGTGCGGACAGGGCCGAGACCCAGTACTTC. The encoded protein is CSADRAETQYF.

The V and J genes are TRBV7-2 and TRBJ1-5, with a possible D match to TRBD1 (5 bases). CDR1 is SGHTA and CDR2 is FQGNSA in the germline V gene. This CDR3 is 13 amino acids long. Trimming took off 6 bases at V and 4 bases at J, with 10 bases between the two ends. CDR3 sequence: CASSEGRNQPQHF. The CDR3 DNA follows: TGTGCCAGCAGTGAGGGGCGAAATCAGCCCCAGCATTTT.

This clonotype was seen a few times. CDR3 in DNA: TGTGCCTGGAGCAGGGTGGGGAAGCCCCAGCATTTT. This codes for CAWSRVGKPQHF. The rearrangement joins TRBV30 to TRBJ1-5; D is possibly TRBD1 (5 bases). The CDR3 is made up of 12 amino acids. Germline assignment: CDR1 GTSNPN and CDR2 SVGIG (reference sequence). Trimming pared 3 bases from V and 8 bases from J, leaving 11 bases between.

This clonotype was counted between two and nine times. The V gene is TRBV6-2 or TRBV6-3, the J gene TRBJ1-1; possible D gene TRBD1, 6 bases. This CDR3 comprises 15 residues. Germline CDR1 is MNHEY and CDR2 is SVGEGT. Trimming shortened V by 5 bases and J by 6 bases, and 19 bases separated the two germline ends. The CDR3 DNA is TGTGCCAGCAGTACTCGGACAGTGGGGAAGGCTGAAGCTTTCTTT. This codes for CASSTRTVGKAEAFF.

The J gene is TRBJ2-2, the V gene TRBV10-3; no firm D call. Trimming shortened V by 0 bases and J by 8 bases, and 10 bases separated the two germline ends. Germline V gives CDR1 ENHRY, CDR2 SYGVKD. The CDR3 has 14 residues. DNA for the CDR3: TGTGCCATCAGTGAGTCCAAGTCGATGGGGGAGCTGTTTTTT. It specifies CAISESKSMGELFF.

The chain carries TRBV30 and TRBJ1-1, with D possibly being TRBD1 (5 bases). The CDR3 is 11 amino acids. Germline V gives CDR1 GTSNPN, CDR2 SVGIG (reference sequence). V lost 2 bases and J 5 bases, leaving 6 bases between the germline ends. CDR3 region: CAWSKGTEAFF. In nucleotides, the CDR3 is TGTGCCTGGAGTAAGGGGACTGAAGCTTTCTTT.

This clonotype has more than one count but fewer than ten. The chain combines TRBV20-1 with TRBJ1-5, with 7 bases lining up with TRBD1. Germline V gene lookup returns CDR1 DFQATT and CDR2 SNEGSKA (reference sequence). The trim removed 4 bases at V and 4 bases at J, leaving 4 bases unmatched. CDR3 length: 13 amino acids. This CDR3 reads CSAKGTENQPQHF. The CDR3 DNA sequence: TGCAGTGCTAAGGGGACAGAGAATCAGCCCCAGCATTTT.

V and J are TRBV7-2 and TRBJ2-1; D not certain. V was pared by 3 bases and J by 5 bases, with 8 bases between. The germline V gene encodes CDR1 SGHTA and CDR2 FQGNSA. This CDR3 is built from 13 residues. CDR3 bases: TGTGCCAGCAGCTTCAAGCCAGACAATGAGCAGTTCTTC. Encoded protein: CASSFKPDNEQFF.

The sample holds a few counts of this clonotype. The chain recombines TRBV5-1 with TRBJ2-2, with 7 bases fitting TRBD2. CDR3 length: 15 amino acids. Per germline, CDR1 SGHRS and CDR2 YFSETQ. V was clipped by 4 bases and J by 4 bases; unmatched bases: 7. This CDR3 reads CASSPIWGGTGELFF. DNA for the CDR3: TGCGCCAGCAGCCCTATTTGGGGGGGCACCGGGGAGCTGTTTTTT.